This is a list of T cell receptor beta chains from one sample in a study of blood T cell repertoires in COVID-19. Profiling relied on immunoSEQ multiplex PCR, and the TCRdb table lists in-frame clones only, not all of them. This sample has about 280,000 clones, with roughly 91% found just once. The specimen was PBMCs or T cells enriched from blood (not recorded which). The receptor source for this set is a woman aged 60-70 years in a cohort exposed to, infected with or recovered from COVID-19 (not recorded which). The CDR3 runs from the conserved cysteine through the conserved F or W. A D gene is named only where the DNA matches it firmly. Size tells how often a clone was seen (once, few, many) or the class of an expanded clone, and some rows leave it out.

v_gene	abundance	j_gene	d_gene	CDR3aa	CDR3nt
TRBV9	NA	TRBJ2-3	NA	CASSVATGGSGNTQYF	TGTGCCAGCAGCGTAGCTACTGGAGGGAGCGGAAATACGCAGTATTTT
TRBV2	NA	TRBJ1-1	NA	CASKGTGMGTEAFF	TGTGCCAGCAAAGGAACAGGGATGGGCACTGAAGCTTTCTTT
TRBV19	once	TRBJ2-7	TRBD2	CATSGTSGKSYEQYF	TGTGCCACCTCCGGGACTAGCGGGAAAAGCTACGAGCAGTACTTC
TRBV12-3/TRBV12-4	NA	TRBJ1-2	TRBD1	CASSLPTGGGYTF	TGTGCCAGCAGTTTACCCACAGGGGGCGGCTACACCTTC
TRBV28	NA	TRBJ2-3	TRBD2	CASTLGGPKDTQYF	TGTGCCAGCACCCTGGGAGGGCCGAAAGATACGCAGTATTTT
TRBV7-3	NA	TRBJ1-1	TRBD1	CASSPGQGAGRNTEAFF	TGTGCCAGCAGCCCTGGACAGGGGGCCGGGAGGAACACTGAAGCTTTCTTT
TRBV7-8	NA	TRBJ1-5	NA	CASSLGRWDQPQHF	TGTGCCAGCAGCTTAGGGCGGTGGGATCAGCCCCAGCATTTT
TRBV6-5	NA	TRBJ2-7	NA	CASKSGALSYEQYF	TGTGCCAGCAAATCGGGAGCCCTCTCCTACGAGCAGTACTTC
TRBV5-1	NA	TRBJ1-4	NA	CASSSSGTRQEKLFF	TGCGCCAGCAGCTCGAGCGGGACACGTCAGGAAAAACTGTTTTTT
TRBV5-4	few	TRBJ1-1	TRBD1	CASSFPRDRGGMNTEAFF	TGTGCCAGCAGCTTCCCTAGGGACAGGGGGGGGATGAACACTGAAGCTTTCTTT
TRBV7-2	few	TRBJ2-1	TRBD2	CASSLAPPTSGSDEQFF	TGTGCCAGCAGCTTAGCCCCGCCCACTAGCGGGAGCGATGAGCAGTTCTTC
TRBV5-4	NA	TRBJ2-1	NA	CASSLGPGEYNEQFF	TGTGCCAGCAGCTTGGGACCGGGGGAGTACAATGAGCAGTTCTTC
TRBV5-5	NA	TRBJ1-1	TRBD1	CASSLTGGRDTEAFF	TGTGCCAGCAGCCTGACAGGGGGCAGGGACACTGAAGCTTTCTTT
TRBV12-3/TRBV12-4	NA	TRBJ2-7	TRBD2	CASSPSGRREQYF	TGTGCCAGCAGTCCTAGCGGGAGACGCGAGCAGTACTTC
TRBV7-9	few	TRBJ2-6	NA	CASRSGANVLTF	TGTGCCAGCCGGTCAGGGGCCAACGTCCTGACTTTC
TRBV28	NA	TRBJ2-1	TRBD2	CASRSPRTSGNNEQFF	TGTGCCAGCAGGTCCCCACGGACTAGCGGTAACAATGAGCAGTTCTTC
TRBV9	NA	TRBJ2-7	NA	CASSVGSLGGGEEQYF	TGTGCCAGCAGCGTAGGGTCACTAGGAGGGGGGGAAGAGCAGTACTTC
TRBV7-2	NA	TRBJ2-1	NA	CASSTRTFSYNEQFF	TGTGCCAGCAGCACCCGGACTTTCTCCTACAATGAGCAGTTCTTC
TRBV4-2	NA	TRBJ2-7	NA	CASSPRTEGLGYEQYF	TGTGCCAGCAGCCCCCGAACGGAGGGACTTGGGTACGAGCAGTACTTC
TRBV28	NA	TRBJ1-4	NA	CASLTGLNEKLFF	TGTGCCAGCCTCACAGGCCTCAATGAAAAACTGTTTTTT
TRBV19	NA	TRBJ1-5	NA	CASTPVFSNQPQHF	TGTGCCAGTACCCCCGTATTCAGCAATCAGCCCCAGCATTTT
TRBV4-2	NA	TRBJ2-1	NA	CAILQGTTYNEQFF	TGTGCCATACTCCAGGGGACCACCTACAATGAGCAGTTCTTC
TRBV14	NA	TRBJ1-6	NA	CASSQQQANSPLHF	TGTGCCAGCAGCCAACAACAGGCCAATTCACCCCTCCACTTT
TRBV9	NA	TRBJ2-5	TRBD2	CASSETGTTQETQYF	TGTGCCAGCAGTGAAACCGGGACTACCCAAGAGACCCAGTACTTC
TRBV5-1	NA	TRBJ2-5	TRBD2	CASFLAGGETQYF	TGCGCCAGCTTCTTAGCGGGAGGAGAGACCCAGTACTTC
TRBV12-3/TRBV12-4	NA	TRBJ2-3	NA	CASSLAALGRGYF	TGTGCCAGCAGTTTAGCGGCTCTGGGGCGCGGGTATTTT
TRBV7-9	NA	TRBJ2-3	TRBD2	CASSLSGNTDTQYF	TGTGCCAGCAGCCTTAGCGGGAACACAGATACGCAGTATTTT
TRBV28	NA	TRBJ2-7	NA	CASSLRRQTLTYEQYF	TGTGCCAGCAGTTTGAGGAGGCAGACGCTTACCTACGAGCAGTACTTC
TRBV13	NA	TRBJ1-3	TRBD1	CASSSNSPGTAGNTIYF	TGTGCCAGCAGCTCTAATTCACCCGGGACAGCTGGAAACACCATATATTTT
TRBV30	NA	TRBJ1-4	TRBD1	CALYDRANEKLFF	TGTGCCTTGTATGACAGGGCGAATGAAAAACTGTTTTTT
TRBV10-1	once	TRBJ1-2	TRBD1	CASSEDRDYGYTF	TGCGCCAGCAGTGAGGACAGGGACTATGGCTACACCTTC
TRBV5-5	once	TRBJ1-1	NA	CASTQGYTEAFF	TGTGCCAGCACCCAGGGGTACACTGAAGCTTTCTTT
TRBV28	NA	TRBJ2-6	NA	CTCRQAGANVLTF	TGTACTTGCCGGCAGGCGGGGGCCAACGTCCTGACTTTC
TRBV7-2	NA	TRBJ2-2	NA	CASSLGRVNTGELFF	TGTGCCAGCAGCTTAGGGAGGGTGAACACCGGGGAGCTGTTTTTT
TRBV27	NA	TRBJ2-7	TRBD1	CASSRDRDADEQYF	TGTGCCAGCAGTAGGGACAGGGACGCGGACGAGCAGTACTTC
TRBV6-2/TRBV6-3	NA	TRBJ1-5	NA	CASSWAGSNQPQHF	TGTGCCAGCAGTTGGGCAGGGAGCAATCAGCCCCAGCATTTT